Listed here are 11 T cell receptor beta chains from one sample, sequenced in a study of blood T cells in healthy people across ages. Primers used in a second PCR of about 7 to 12 cycles were a sample-barcoded 5' primer and a J-beta primer mix. Via MiXCR, TCRdb re-called the 5' RACE reads, giving one row per CDR3 protein. The sample carries some 1.4 million distinct CDR3 sequences, approximately 38% recorded once. Sample: blood. Receptors were obtained from a woman aged 18-30 years in good health.

This clonotype was recorded only once. Germline and junction disagree at one end, which may indicate a read error. The gene calls are TRBV11-2 and TRBJ2-1, with 9 bases aligning to TRBD2. The CDR3 spans 14 residues. Germline V lookup: CDR1 SGHAT, CDR2 FQNNGV. CDR3 sequence reads: CAGRYSGSTNEQFF. The CDR3 nucleotides are TGTGCCGGCAGGTATAGCGGGAGTACGAATGAGCAGTTCTTC.

The CDR3 DNA reads TGTGCCACCAGTGACCCGGGGGTAGCAACGGAGACCCAGTACTTC. This codes for CATSDPGVATETQYF. The chain is built from TRBV24-1 and TRBJ2-5; TRBD2 might be the D (6 bases). Germline values: CDR1 KGHDR, CDR2 SFDVKD. The CDR3 loop spans 15 amino acids. The V end was cut by 4 bases, the J end by 5 bases, with 16 bases between.

The chain recombines TRBV14 with TRBJ2-3; TRBD1 agrees at 7 bases. Germline V lookup: CDR1 SGHDN, CDR2 FVKESK. The CDR3 has 17 residues. With V trimmed by 3 bases and J by 6 bases, 15 bases remained unmatched. CDR3 in DNA: TGTGCCAGCAGCCAGGAGGTCGGACAGGACCTAAGGGATACGCAGTATTTT. Translation: CASSQEVGQDLRDTQYF. The full variable domain, with the rest looked up from reference TRBV14 and TRBJ2-3, is EAGVTQFPSHSVIEKGQTVTLRCDPISGHDNLYWYRRVMGKEIKFLLHFVKESKQDESGMPNNRFLAERTGGTYSTLKVQPAELEDSGVYFCASSQEVGQDLRDTQYFGPGTRLTVL.

This clonotype is a singleton in its sample. This chain uses TRBV7-9 with TRBJ1-1, with D uncertain. The length of the CDR3 is 11 residues. Trimming cost V 3 bases and J 7 bases, with 6 bases left between them. Germline values: CDR1 SEHNR, CDR2 FQNEAQ (reference sequence). The CDR3 sequence: CASSFKGEAFF. For the CDR3, the DNA is TGTGCCAGCAGCTTTAAGGGTGAAGCTTTCTTT.

The J gene is TRBJ2-5, the V gene TRBV20-1, with D tentatively TRBD2 (6 bases). The germline CDR1 and CDR2 sequences are DFQATT and SNEGSKA (reference sequence). The V end lost 7 bases, the J end lost 0 bases, and 6 bases lay between the germline ends. This CDR3 has 11 residues. The CDR3 is CSVADQETQYF. DNA for the CDR3: TGCAGTGTAGCGGACCAAGAGACCCAGTACTTC.

V and J are TRBV12-3 or TRBV12-4 and TRBJ2-5; D is ambiguous. Judging by the DNA end, TRBJ2-1 fits better; the J call may be wrong. CDR3 length: 14 residues. The CDR3 DNA sequence: TGTGCCAGCAGTTTAGGACCCCAACAAGAGACCCAGTTCTTC. It codes for CASSLGPQQETQFF.

Comment on this clonotype: The junction differs from germline at one of its ends, possibly a read error. This chain connects TRBV3-1 to TRBJ1-1; TRBD1 matches 9 bases. The CDR3 spans 15 residues. The germline V gene has CDR1 LGHDT and CDR2 YNNKEL (reference sequence). The CDR3 loop is CVSSQTGGRVTEAFF. CDR3 DNA sequence: TGTGTCAGCAGCCAGACAGGGGGGCGGGTCACTGAAGCTTTCTTT.

This clonotype has just a few counts. V and J are TRBV20-1 and TRBJ1-5; the D gene is possibly TRBD1 (6 bases). Per the germline V gene, CDR1 is DFQATT and CDR2 is SNEGSKA (reference sequence). V gave up 0 bases and J gave up 5 bases, with 14 bases separating them. The CDR3 has 15 amino acids. CDR3 residues: CSARDLQGRDQPQHF. In DNA form, the CDR3 reads TGCAGTGCTAGAGATTTACAGGGTCGCGATCAGCCCCAGCATTTT.

In its sample, this clonotype was seen a few times. The CDR3 DNA follows: TGCGCCAGCAGCTGGGTCGCGGGGTCCAACAATGAGCAGTTCTTC. Its translation is CASSWVAGSNNEQFF. The chain joins TRBV5-1 to TRBJ2-1, with D possibly being TRBD2 (6 bases). The CDR3 loop spans 15 amino acids. Germline CDR1 SGHRS, CDR2 YFSETQ. Trimming took off 3 bases at V and 5 bases at J, with 15 bases between the two ends.

The V call is TRBV16, the J call TRBJ1-2, with no clear D. The CDR3 runs to 12 residues. Germline V CDR1 and CDR2: KGHSY, FQNENV. V was cut by 1 base and J by 8 bases, with 8 bases left in between. The CDR3 DNA reads TGTGCCAGCAGCCAATTGGGGAACGGCTACACCTTC. It codes for CASSQLGNGYTF.

This clonotype was recorded a few times. The chain joins TRBV20-1 to TRBJ1-2; a weak D match, TRBD1 (5 bases). Per the germline V gene, CDR1 is DFQATT and CDR2 is SNEGSKA (reference sequence). The CDR3 length is 14 residues. Trimming pared 3 bases from V and 2 bases from J, leaving 13 bases between. The CDR3, as DNA: TGCAGTGCTAGGAGGGCAGAGGGGAACTATGGCTACACCTTC. Translating gives CSARRAEGNYGYTF.